This T cell receptor (beta chain) stems from a study of T-cell reconstitution after alpha-beta-depleted transplantation in children. With 0 bases removed from V and 1 base from J, the gap between germline ends came to 8 bases. The CDR3 loop spans 14 amino acids. From germline, CDR1 is SGHDT and CDR2 YYEEEE. Unique molecular identifiers were built into the TCRbeta library. TCRdb itself ran the PCR reads through MiXCR, one entry per CDR3 protein. The sample lists approximately 50,000 distinct CDR3 sequences, about 47% occurring once. Turning to this clonotype: Its antigen remains unknown.

Notes on the study in general: At the one-year point after transplant, T-cell counts and TCRbeta diversity were found to come mostly from T cells that had been newly produced. Reportedly, only several hundred clones from non-depleted graft cells drove alpha-beta T-cell counts at about two months. Recipient T cells and thymic progenitors that survived were the source of the high TCRbeta diversity seen at day 60 in some patients.

The chain is built from TRBV5-6 and TRBJ2-7; tentative D call: TRBD2 (5 bases). This TCR came from a boy under two years old with SCID, due to receive a stem cell transplant. The input for sequencing was peripheral blood, taken before TCRalphabeta/CD19-depleted stem cell transplant. The CDR3, as DNA: TGTGCCAGCAGCTTGGCCGGGATTTCCTACGAGCAGTACTTC. It is translated as CASSLAGISYEQYF.